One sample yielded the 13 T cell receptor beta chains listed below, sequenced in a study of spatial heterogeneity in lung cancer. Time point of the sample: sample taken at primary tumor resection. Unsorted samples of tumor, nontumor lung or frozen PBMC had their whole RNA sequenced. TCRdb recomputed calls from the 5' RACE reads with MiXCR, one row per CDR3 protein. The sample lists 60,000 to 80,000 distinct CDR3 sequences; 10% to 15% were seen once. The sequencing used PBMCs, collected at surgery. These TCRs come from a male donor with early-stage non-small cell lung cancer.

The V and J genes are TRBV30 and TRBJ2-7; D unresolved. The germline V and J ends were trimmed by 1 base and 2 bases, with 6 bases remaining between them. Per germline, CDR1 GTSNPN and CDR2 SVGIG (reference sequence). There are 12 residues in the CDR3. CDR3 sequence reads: CAWSAGPYEQYF. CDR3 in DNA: TGTGCCTGGAGTGCCGGTCCCTACGAGCAGTACTTC.

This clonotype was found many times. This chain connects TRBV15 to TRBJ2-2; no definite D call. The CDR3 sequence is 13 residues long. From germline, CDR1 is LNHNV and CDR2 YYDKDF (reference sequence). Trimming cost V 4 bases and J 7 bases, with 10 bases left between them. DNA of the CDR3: TGTGCCACCAGCACCCAGAATGGCGGGGAGCTGTTTTTT. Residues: CATSTQNGGELFF.

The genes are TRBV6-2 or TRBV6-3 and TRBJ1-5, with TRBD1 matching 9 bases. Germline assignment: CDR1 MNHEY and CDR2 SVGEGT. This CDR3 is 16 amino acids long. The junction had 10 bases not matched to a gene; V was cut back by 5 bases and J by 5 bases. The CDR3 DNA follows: TGTGCCAGCAGTCCAACAGGGGGCGGATGGGATCAGCCCCAGCATTTT. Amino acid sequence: CASSPTGGGWDQPQHF.

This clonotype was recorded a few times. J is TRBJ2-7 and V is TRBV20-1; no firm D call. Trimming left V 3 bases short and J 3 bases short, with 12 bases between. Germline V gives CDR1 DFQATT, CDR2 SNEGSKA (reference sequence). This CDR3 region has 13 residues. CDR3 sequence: CSARGDTYYEQYF. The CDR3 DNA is TGCAGTGCTAGGGGCGACACCTACTACGAGCAGTACTTC.

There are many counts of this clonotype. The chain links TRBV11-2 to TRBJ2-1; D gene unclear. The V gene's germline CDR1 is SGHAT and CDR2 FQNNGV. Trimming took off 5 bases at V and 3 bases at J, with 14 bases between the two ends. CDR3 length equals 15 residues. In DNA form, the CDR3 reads TGTGCCAGCAGCGGTGTTAGATTATACTACAATGAGCAGTTCTTC. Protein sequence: CASSGVRLYYNEQFF. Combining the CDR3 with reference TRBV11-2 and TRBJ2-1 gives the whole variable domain EAGVAQSPRYKIIEKRQSVAFWCNPISGHATLYWYQQILGQGPKLLIQFQNNGVVDDSQLPKDRFSAERLKGVDSTLKIQPAKLEDSAVYLCASSGVRLYYNEQFFGPGTRLTVL.

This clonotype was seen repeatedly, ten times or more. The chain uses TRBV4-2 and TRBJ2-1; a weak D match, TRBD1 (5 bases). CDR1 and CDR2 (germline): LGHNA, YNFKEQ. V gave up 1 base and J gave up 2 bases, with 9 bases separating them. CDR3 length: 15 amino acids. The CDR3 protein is CASSQAWTPYNEQFF. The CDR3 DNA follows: TGTGCCAGCAGCCAAGCCTGGACACCCTACAATGAGCAGTTCTTC.

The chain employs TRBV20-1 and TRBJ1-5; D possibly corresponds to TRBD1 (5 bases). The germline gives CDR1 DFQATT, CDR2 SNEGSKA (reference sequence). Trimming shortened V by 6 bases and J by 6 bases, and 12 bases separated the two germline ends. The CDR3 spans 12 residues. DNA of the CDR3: TGCAGTGCCCACCGTAGGGGTCAGCCCCAGCATTTT. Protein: CSAHRRGQPQHF.

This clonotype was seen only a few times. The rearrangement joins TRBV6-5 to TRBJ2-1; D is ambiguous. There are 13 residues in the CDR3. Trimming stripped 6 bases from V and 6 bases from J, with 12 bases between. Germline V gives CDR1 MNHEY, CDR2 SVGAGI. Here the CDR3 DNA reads TGTGCCAGCAGATATTCTGGGCGCAATGAGCAGTTCTTC. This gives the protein CASRYSGRNEQFF.

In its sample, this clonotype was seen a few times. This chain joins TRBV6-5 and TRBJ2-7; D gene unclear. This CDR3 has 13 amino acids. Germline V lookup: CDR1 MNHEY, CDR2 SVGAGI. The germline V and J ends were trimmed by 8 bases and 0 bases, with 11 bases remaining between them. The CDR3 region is CASLSRSSYEQYF. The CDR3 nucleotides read TGTGCCAGCCTATCGAGAAGCTCCTACGAGCAGTACTTC.

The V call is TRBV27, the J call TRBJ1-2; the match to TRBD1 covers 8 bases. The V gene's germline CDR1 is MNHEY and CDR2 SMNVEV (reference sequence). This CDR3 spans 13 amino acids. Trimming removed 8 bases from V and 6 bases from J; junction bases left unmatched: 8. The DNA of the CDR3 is TGTGCCAGCTTCCGGGCAGGGGGCGATGGCTACACCTTC. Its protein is CASFRAGGDGYTF.

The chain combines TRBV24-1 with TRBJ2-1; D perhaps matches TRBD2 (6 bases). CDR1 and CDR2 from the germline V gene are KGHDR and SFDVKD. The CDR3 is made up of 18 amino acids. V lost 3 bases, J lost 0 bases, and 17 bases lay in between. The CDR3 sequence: CATSDDSPLGGSYNEQFF. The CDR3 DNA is TGTGCCACCAGTGATGATTCCCCCTTGGGGGGCTCCTACAATGAGCAGTTCTTC.

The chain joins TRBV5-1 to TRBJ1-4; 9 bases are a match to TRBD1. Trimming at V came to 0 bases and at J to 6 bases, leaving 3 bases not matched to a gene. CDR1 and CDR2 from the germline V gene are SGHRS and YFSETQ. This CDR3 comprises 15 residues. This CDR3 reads CASSLGTGVDEKLFF. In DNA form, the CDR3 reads TGCGCCAGCAGCTTGGGGACAGGGGTGGATGAAAAACTGTTTTTT.

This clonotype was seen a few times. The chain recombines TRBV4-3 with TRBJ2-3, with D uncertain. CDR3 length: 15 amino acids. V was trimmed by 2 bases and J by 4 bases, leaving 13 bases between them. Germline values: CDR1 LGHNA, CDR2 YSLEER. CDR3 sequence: CASSQLSGLPDTQYF. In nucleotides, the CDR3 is TGCGCCAGCAGCCAATTATCGGGCCTCCCAGATACGCAGTATTTT.